These T cell receptor beta chains were read from a single sample in a study of control samples from healthy donors and cancer patients. Measured with immunoSEQ multiplex PCR; TCRdb has only the in-frame clones, and not every one. The sample consists of about 19,000 clones, around 83% of them appearing once. Sequenced: PBMCs. Receptors originate from a man at least 80 years old with head and neck cancer. CDR3s include the opening cysteine and the closing phenylalanine or tryptophan. The order of the fields is clone size, CDR3 length, J gene, V gene, D gene, CDR3 DNA, CDR3 protein. D genes are given only for firm matches. Size values are once, few and many counts, or a class for expanded clones, and some rows have none.

clone_size: NA
cdr3_length: 15
j_call: TRBJ1-1
v_call: TRBV18
d_call: NA
cdr3_nt: TGTGCCAGCTCACCAATCGAGGGCGTGAACACTGAAGCTTTCTTT
cdr3_aa: CASSPIEGVNTEAFF

clone_size: once
cdr3_length: 14
j_call: TRBJ1-2
v_call: TRBV11-2
d_call: TRBD1
cdr3_nt: TGTGCCAGCAGCCACCATGACAGGGGGAATGGCTACACCTTC
cdr3_aa: CASSHHDRGNGYTF

clone_size: once
cdr3_length: 15
j_call: TRBJ2-7
v_call: TRBV7-9
d_call: NA
cdr3_nt: TGTGCCAGCAGCCCACCGGGCCCCGGGAGCTACGAGCAGTACTTC
cdr3_aa: CASSPPGPGSYEQYF

clone_size: NA
cdr3_length: 14
j_call: TRBJ2-2
v_call: TRBV29-1
d_call: NA
cdr3_nt: TGCAGCGTTGGAGGGGCAGGGGGGCACGGGGAGCTGTTTTTT
cdr3_aa: CSVGGAGGHGELFF

clone_size: NA
cdr3_length: 16
j_call: TRBJ1-6
v_call: TRBV4-1
d_call: TRBD1
cdr3_nt: TGCGCCAGCAGCCAAGGGCAGGGGGTGAGGGATTCACCCCTCCACTTT
cdr3_aa: CASSQGQGVRDSPLHF

clone_size: once
cdr3_length: 14
j_call: TRBJ2-7
v_call: TRBV15
d_call: NA
cdr3_nt: TGTGCCACCAGCAGATCCGGTGGGGGCTACGAGCAGTACTTC
cdr3_aa: CATSRSGGGYEQYF

clone_size: NA
cdr3_length: 15
j_call: TRBJ1-1
v_call: TRBV7-3
d_call: TRBD1
cdr3_nt: TGTGCCAGCAGCCGAGGGTTGACAGGGGACACTGAAGCTTTCTTT
cdr3_aa: CASSRGLTGDTEAFF

clone_size: NA
cdr3_length: 13
j_call: TRBJ2-7
v_call: TRBV6-6
d_call: TRBD1
cdr3_nt: TGTGCCAGCAGTTGGACAGGGGGCCACGAGCAGTACTTC
cdr3_aa: CASSWTGGHEQYF

clone_size: few
cdr3_length: 13
j_call: TRBJ1-1
v_call: TRBV6-6
d_call: TRBD1
cdr3_nt: TGTGCCAGCAGAAGGGACAGGGTCACTGAAGCTTTCTTT
cdr3_aa: CASRRDRVTEAFF

clone_size: NA
cdr3_length: 15
j_call: TRBJ1-2
v_call: TRBV5-8
d_call: TRBD1
cdr3_nt: TGTGCCAGCAGCTTGGGACAGGGGAGGGACTATGGCTACACCTTC
cdr3_aa: CASSLGQGRDYGYTF

clone_size: NA
cdr3_length: 14
j_call: TRBJ2-7
v_call: TRBV6-5
d_call: TRBD1
cdr3_nt: TGTGCCAGCAGTCCACAGGGGTCAGCCTACGAGCAGTACTTC
cdr3_aa: CASSPQGSAYEQYF

clone_size: NA
cdr3_length: 14
j_call: TRBJ2-7
v_call: TRBV7-9
d_call: TRBD1
cdr3_nt: TGTGCCAGCAGCTTAGCCCGACAGGGGTACGAGCAGTACTTC
cdr3_aa: CASSLARQGYEQYF

clone_size: once
cdr3_length: 15
j_call: TRBJ1-1
v_call: TRBV21-1
d_call: NA
cdr3_nt: TGTGCCAGCAGCAAAGAAGGCAGAATGAACACTGAAGCTTTCTTT
cdr3_aa: CASSKEGRMNTEAFF

clone_size: NA
cdr3_length: 15
j_call: TRBJ2-3
v_call: TRBV4-1
d_call: TRBD2
cdr3_nt: TGCGCCAGCAAGACTAGCGGGGGGGCGGGGAATACGCAGTATTTT
cdr3_aa: CASKTSGGAGNTQYF

clone_size: NA
cdr3_length: 15
j_call: TRBJ2-7
v_call: TRBV6-5
d_call: NA
cdr3_nt: TGTGCCAGCAGTTACACACAGGGAGGGACCTACGAGCAGTACTTC
cdr3_aa: CASSYTQGGTYEQYF

clone_size: NA
cdr3_length: 14
j_call: TRBJ1-1
v_call: TRBV5-1
d_call: NA
cdr3_nt: TGCGCCAGCAGCCCAGTCGGTTTGGACACTGAAGCTTTCTTT
cdr3_aa: CASSPVGLDTEAFF

clone_size: NA
cdr3_length: 15
j_call: TRBJ2-7
v_call: TRBV6-5
d_call: NA
cdr3_nt: TGTGCCAGCAGTTTGGATGGCCAGGGGGGCAACGAGCAGTACTTC
cdr3_aa: CASSLDGQGGNEQYF

clone_size: NA
cdr3_length: 13
j_call: TRBJ2-1
v_call: TRBV6-5
d_call: NA
cdr3_nt: TGTGCCAGCTCGGAGAGGAGACACAATGAGCAGTTCTTC
cdr3_aa: CASSERRHNEQFF

clone_size: NA
cdr3_length: 16
j_call: TRBJ2-7
v_call: TRBV4-3
d_call: NA
cdr3_nt: TGCGCCAGCAGCCAAGATACAGGGTCGGGTACCTACGAGCAGTACTTC
cdr3_aa: CASSQDTGSGTYEQYF

clone_size: NA
cdr3_length: 15
j_call: TRBJ1-4
v_call: TRBV7-9
d_call: NA
cdr3_nt: TGTGCCAGCAGCCCCGCCGAAGGGTTACGGGAAAAACTGTTTTTT
cdr3_aa: CASSPAEGLREKLFF

clone_size: NA
cdr3_length: 15
j_call: TRBJ2-3
v_call: TRBV7-2
d_call: NA
cdr3_nt: TGTGCCAGCAGCCTAACCGGGGGACAAAGAGATACGCAGTATTTT
cdr3_aa: CASSLTGGQRDTQYF

clone_size: NA
cdr3_length: 14
j_call: TRBJ1-5
v_call: TRBV6-5
d_call: NA
cdr3_nt: TGTGCCAGCAGTTACTCCGCAGGGGATCAGCCCCAGCATTTT
cdr3_aa: CASSYSAGDQPQHF

clone_size: NA
cdr3_length: 13
j_call: TRBJ2-2
v_call: TRBV11-2
d_call: NA
cdr3_nt: TGTGCCAGCAGCCCGCGACGGGCCGGGGAGCTGTTTTTT
cdr3_aa: CASSPRRAGELFF

clone_size: NA
cdr3_length: 15
j_call: TRBJ1-5
v_call: TRBV6-6
d_call: NA
cdr3_nt: TGTGCCAGCAGTTACGAGGGTACGGCGGGTCAGCCCCAGCATTTT
cdr3_aa: CASSYEGTAGQPQHF

clone_size: NA
cdr3_length: 15
j_call: TRBJ2-7
v_call: TRBV20-1
d_call: TRBD1
cdr3_nt: TGCAGTGCTAGTCCATCCGGGACAGGGCCCTACGAGCAGTACTTC
cdr3_aa: CSASPSGTGPYEQYF

clone_size: NA
cdr3_length: 14
j_call: TRBJ2-1
v_call: TRBV5-1
d_call: NA
cdr3_nt: TGCGCCAGCATGGAGGGAGGAGCCTACAATGAGCAGTTCTTC
cdr3_aa: CASMEGGAYNEQFF

clone_size: NA
cdr3_length: 18
j_call: TRBJ2-3
v_call: TRBV27
d_call: NA
cdr3_nt: TGTGCCAGCAGTTTATCGACAAAGGGCGGGACCAGCACAGATACGCAGTATTTT
cdr3_aa: CASSLSTKGGTSTDTQYF

clone_size: once
cdr3_length: 12
j_call: TRBJ2-7
v_call: TRBV6-5
d_call: NA
cdr3_nt: TGTGCCAGCAGTCTCAGCCCCTACGAGCAGTACTTC
cdr3_aa: CASSLSPYEQYF

clone_size: NA
cdr3_length: 18
j_call: TRBJ2-6
v_call: TRBV11-2
d_call: NA
cdr3_nt: TGTGCCGGCAGCTCCAGTGAGGGCCTCTTCTCTGGGGCCAACGTCCTGACTTTC
cdr3_aa: CAGSSSEGLFSGANVLTF

clone_size: NA
cdr3_length: 13
j_call: TRBJ2-7
v_call: TRBV2
d_call: TRBD1
cdr3_nt: TGTGCCAGCAGAGGGGACAGCTCCTACGAGCAGTACTTC
cdr3_aa: CASRGDSSYEQYF

clone_size: NA
cdr3_length: 18
j_call: TRBJ2-5
v_call: TRBV20-1
d_call: TRBD2
cdr3_nt: TGCAGTGCTAGTAGGTGGCCTAGCGGGGGCCCGTACCAAGAGACCCAGTACTTC
cdr3_aa: CSASRWPSGGPYQETQYF

clone_size: NA
cdr3_length: 15
j_call: TRBJ2-7
v_call: TRBV2
d_call: NA
cdr3_nt: TGTGCCAGCAGCGCAACGAGGGCGCTCTCCTACGAGCAGTACTTC
cdr3_aa: CASSATRALSYEQYF

clone_size: NA
cdr3_length: 19
j_call: TRBJ2-5
v_call: TRBV6-2/TRBV6-3
d_call: TRBD2
cdr3_nt: TGTGCCAGCAGTTACCCTTCCTACCCTTCGACTAGCGTGCAAGAGACCCAGTACTTC
cdr3_aa: CASSYPSYPSTSVQETQYF

clone_size: NA
cdr3_length: 13
j_call: TRBJ2-7
v_call: TRBV7-9
d_call: NA
cdr3_nt: TGTGCCAGCAGCTTAGGCCGCTCCTACGAGCAGTACTTC
cdr3_aa: CASSLGRSYEQYF

clone_size: few
cdr3_length: 16
j_call: TRBJ1-1
v_call: TRBV7-9
d_call: TRBD1
cdr3_nt: TGTGCCAGCAGCTTACGGACAGGGGCTTGGATGACTGAAGCTTTCTTT
cdr3_aa: CASSLRTGAWMTEAFF

clone_size: NA
cdr3_length: 14
j_call: TRBJ2-7
v_call: TRBV27
d_call: NA
cdr3_nt: TGTGCCAGCAGACCCGACGAGAATTTCTTCGAGCAGTACTTC
cdr3_aa: CASRPDENFFEQYF

clone_size: NA
cdr3_length: 17
j_call: TRBJ1-4
v_call: TRBV5-6
d_call: TRBD1
cdr3_nt: TGTGCCAGCAGCCGCACAGGGGCCGCATCAACTAATGAAAAACTGTTTTTT
cdr3_aa: CASSRTGAASTNEKLFF

clone_size: NA
cdr3_length: 17
j_call: TRBJ2-3
v_call: TRBV6-1
d_call: NA
cdr3_nt: TGTGCCAGCAGTGAAAAGGGGCGGGGGCAAAGCACAGATACGCAGTATTTT
cdr3_aa: CASSEKGRGQSTDTQYF

clone_size: NA
cdr3_length: 11
j_call: TRBJ1-2
v_call: TRBV20-1
d_call: NA
cdr3_nt: TGCAGTGCTAGCCTCGGACGGGAGAAGACCTTC
cdr3_aa: CSASLGREKTF

clone_size: NA
cdr3_length: 15
j_call: TRBJ1-4
v_call: TRBV3-1/TRBV3-2
d_call: NA
cdr3_nt: TGTGCCAGCAGCCTAACGACAGCAACTAATGAAAAACTGTTTTTT
cdr3_aa: CASSLTTATNEKLFF

clone_size: NA
cdr3_length: 14
j_call: TRBJ2-7
v_call: TRBV5-6
d_call: TRBD1
cdr3_nt: TGTGCCAGCAGCATCCGGGACAGGGCGTACGAGCAGTACTTC
cdr3_aa: CASSIRDRAYEQYF

clone_size: NA
cdr3_length: 10
j_call: TRBJ2-3
v_call: TRBV6-5
d_call: NA
cdr3_nt: TGTGCCACGTTTTCTGATACGCAGTATTTT
cdr3_aa: CATFSDTQYF

clone_size: NA
cdr3_length: 16
j_call: TRBJ2-1
v_call: TRBV7-9
d_call: TRBD1
cdr3_nt: TGTGCCAGCAGCTTGGGTTGGGACAGGGGAATCAATGAGCAGTTCTTC
cdr3_aa: CASSLGWDRGINEQFF

clone_size: NA
cdr3_length: 12
j_call: TRBJ2-2
v_call: TRBV29-1
d_call: TRBD1
cdr3_nt: TGTGGTGGGACAGGGGTCTCCGGGGAGTTGTTTTTT
cdr3_aa: CGGTGVSGELFF